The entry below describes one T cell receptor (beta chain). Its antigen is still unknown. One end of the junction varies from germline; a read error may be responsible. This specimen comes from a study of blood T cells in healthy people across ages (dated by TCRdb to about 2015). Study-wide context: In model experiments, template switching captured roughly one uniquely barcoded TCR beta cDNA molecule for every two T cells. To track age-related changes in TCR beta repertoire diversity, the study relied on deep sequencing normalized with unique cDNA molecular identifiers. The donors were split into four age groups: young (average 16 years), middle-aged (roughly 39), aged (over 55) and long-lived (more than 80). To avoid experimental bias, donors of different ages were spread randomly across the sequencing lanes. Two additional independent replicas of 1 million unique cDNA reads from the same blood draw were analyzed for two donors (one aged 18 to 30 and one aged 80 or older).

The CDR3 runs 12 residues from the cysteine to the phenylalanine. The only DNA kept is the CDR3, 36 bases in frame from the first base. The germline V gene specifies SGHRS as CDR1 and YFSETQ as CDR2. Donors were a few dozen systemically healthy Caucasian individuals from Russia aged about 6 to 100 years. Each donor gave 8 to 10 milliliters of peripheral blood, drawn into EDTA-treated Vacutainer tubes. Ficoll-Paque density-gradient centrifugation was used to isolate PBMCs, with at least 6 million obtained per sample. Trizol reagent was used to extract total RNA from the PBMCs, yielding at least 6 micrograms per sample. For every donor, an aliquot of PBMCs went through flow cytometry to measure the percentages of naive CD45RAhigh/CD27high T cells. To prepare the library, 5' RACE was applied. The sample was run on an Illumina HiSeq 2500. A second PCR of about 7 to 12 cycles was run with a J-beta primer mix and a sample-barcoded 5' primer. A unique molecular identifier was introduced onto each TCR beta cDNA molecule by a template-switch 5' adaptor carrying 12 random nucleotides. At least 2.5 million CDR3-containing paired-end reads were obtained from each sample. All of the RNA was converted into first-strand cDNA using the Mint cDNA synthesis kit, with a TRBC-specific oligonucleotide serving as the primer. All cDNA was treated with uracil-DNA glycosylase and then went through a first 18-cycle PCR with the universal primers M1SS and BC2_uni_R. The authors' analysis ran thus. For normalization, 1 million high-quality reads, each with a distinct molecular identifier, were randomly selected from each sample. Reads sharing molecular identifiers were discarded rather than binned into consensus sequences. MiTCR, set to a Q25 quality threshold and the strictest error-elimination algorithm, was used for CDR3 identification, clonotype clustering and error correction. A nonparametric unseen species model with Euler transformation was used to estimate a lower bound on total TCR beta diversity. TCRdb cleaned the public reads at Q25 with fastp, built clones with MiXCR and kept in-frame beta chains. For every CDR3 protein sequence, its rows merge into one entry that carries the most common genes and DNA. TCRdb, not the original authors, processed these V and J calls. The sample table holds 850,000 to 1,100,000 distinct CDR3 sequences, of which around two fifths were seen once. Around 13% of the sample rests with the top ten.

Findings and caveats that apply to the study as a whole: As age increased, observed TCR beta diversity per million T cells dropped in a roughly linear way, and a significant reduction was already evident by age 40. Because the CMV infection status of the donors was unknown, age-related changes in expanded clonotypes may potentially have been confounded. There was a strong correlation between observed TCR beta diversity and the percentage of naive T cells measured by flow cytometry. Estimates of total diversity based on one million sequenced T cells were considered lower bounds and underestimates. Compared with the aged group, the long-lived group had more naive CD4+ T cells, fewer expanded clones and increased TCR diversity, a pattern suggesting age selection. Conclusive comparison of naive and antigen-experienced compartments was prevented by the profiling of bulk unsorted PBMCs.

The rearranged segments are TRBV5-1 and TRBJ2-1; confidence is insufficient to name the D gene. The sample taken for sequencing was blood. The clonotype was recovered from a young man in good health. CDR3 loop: CAGSLAWGEQFF. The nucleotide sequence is TGCGCCGGCAGCTTGGCGTGGGGTGAGCAGTTCTTC.